The present T cell receptor beta chain was sequenced within a study of blood T cell repertoires in COVID-19 (dated by TCRdb to about 2020). Broadly, across the study: Samples covering the acute and convalescent phases of COVID-19 were provided by collaborators in the United States, Italy and Spain. A de-identified subject ID, COVID-19 status, age in years and sex were almost always included in the sample metadata. Subjects who had been exposed to COVID-19, were actively infected with it, or had recovered from it provided the deeply sampled blood TCRbeta repertoires that made up the dataset. The prospective study material was composed of cDNA or gDNA derived from T cells, B-cell-depleted T cells, or PBMCs. The repertoires were released in a freely available public database intended as a resource for research on the immune response to SARS-CoV-2. Samples came from the ongoing ImmuneRACE study (first 160 participants) plus 1,254 subjects from 6 global collaborators. HLA class I and class II types, where available, came from metadata supplied by the sample provider rather than from assay-based typing. What the work shows at the level of the full study, not this receptor alone: The quantity of clinical and demographic metadata differed by source and by participant and was supplied without curation.

The immunoSEQ Assay, a bias-controlled multiplex PCR, was used to amplify TCRbeta CDR3 regions from genomic DNA. In the paper's pipeline: Nucleated cell counts per sample were estimated from amplification of reference gene primers within the assay. Sequence reads were collapsed and filtered to measure the absolute abundance of every unique TCRbeta CDR3 rearrangement. For each sample, productive Simpson clonality was calculated as the square root of Simpson's diversity index over productive rearrangements. What TCRdb holds here is the immuneACCESS table cut down to in-frame rearrangements. Part of the clones is not present; checked against another copy, under half of the missing clones reflect an unresolved V gene, and the others are unexplained. V and J calls and clone size follow that table, whereas D and trimming were derived from the DNA. The sample table shows about 170,000 clones, and approximately 86% are seen once. The ten top clones hold 6.5% to 9% of the sample.

As concerns this clone: The specificity of this receptor is unknown. No much larger clone exists at a distance of one base, and base qualities are not known.

One collaborating source in Seattle enrolled patients during active infection and followed them longitudinally through the course of disease. Each collaborating institution followed its own protocols to collect whole blood in K2EDTA tubes. For TCRbeta analysis, collaborators shipped samples in one of three forms: frozen whole blood, isolated PBMCs, or DNA extracted from either of those sample types. The junction shows trimming of 4 bases on V and 2 bases on J, plus 15 bases between the germline ends. The CDR3 contains 15 residues, cysteine and phenylalanine counted. The entry retains the CDR3 DNA only, 45 bases that are in frame from base 1. The germline V gene (reference sequence) specifies SGHNT as CDR1 and YYREEE as CDR2.

This sequence was found in a woman older than 75 with COVID-19, enrolled during active disease. Sequencing was done on a sample of peripheral blood. The V and J segments used are TRBV5-4 and TRBJ1-2; matching of 5 bases hints at TRBD1 as the D gene. The CDR3 has the sequence CASSRSPRGNYGYTF. The sequence in DNA is TGTGCCAGCAGCAGGTCCCCAAGGGGAAACTATGGCTACACCTTC.